This TCR beta chain was sequenced during a study of T cell repertoires in cytomegalovirus infection. The V end was cut by 9 bases, the J end by 6 bases, with 14 bases between. CDR1 KGHDR and CDR2 SFDVKD come from the germline V gene. There are 13 residues in the CDR3. Study-wide findings and caveats: CMV-specific HLA-C-restricted TCR beta clonotypes dominated the ex vivo response.

TCRdb independently ran MiXCR on the reads; one entry per CDR3 protein. The sample carries around 710,000 distinct CDR3 sequences, almost 30% recorded once. Only a few counts were recorded for this clonotype. The antigen is undetermined. The chain is built from TRBV24-1 and TRBJ2-1, with D possibly being TRBD2 (6 bases). Sequenced material: cultured CD8+ T cells from PBMCs, taken from culture after CMV antigen stimulation. The source is a human donor in good health (CMV status not recorded). Some clones in this sample may be carry-over from other donors' samples. The CDR3 reads CATGTSEINEQFF. Written as DNA, the CDR3 is TGTGCCACCGGGACTTCTGAAATCAATGAGCAGTTCTTC.